The 9 T cell receptor beta chains below come from one sample, sequenced in a study of shared clonotypes between healthy human individuals. Assay used: immunoSEQ multiplex PCR; TCRdb lists only in-frame clones, some missing. Of 2 million or so clones listed, around 95% are singletons. Material for sequencing was naive CD4+ T cells sorted from blood. Subset noted: CD45RA+ positively selected. The source is a man aged 18 to 30 in good health.

The chain couples TRBV11-3 to TRBJ2-2; D ambiguous. The CDR3 consists of 14 residues. Trimming left V 1 base short and J 3 bases short, with 6 bases between. Germline CDR1 reads SGHNT; CDR2 reads YENEEA. The CDR3 here is CASSLASHTGELFF. The CDR3 region has the DNA TGTGCCAGCAGCTTAGCCAGTCACACCGGGGAGCTGTTTTTT.

V gene TRBV28 combines with J gene TRBJ1-1; 8 bases map to TRBD1. The CDR3 has 14 amino acids. CDR1 is MDHEN and CDR2 is SYDVKM in the germline V gene. V trimming: 2 bases; J trimming: 5 bases; junction bases outside the gene matches: 4. CDR3 residues: CASSLGRGLTEAFF. Written as DNA, the CDR3 is TGTGCCAGCAGTTTAGGCAGGGGGCTGACTGAAGCTTTCTTT.

With respect to this clone: The sample holds other DNA sequences that translate to the same CDR3. This sequence joins TRBV19 and TRBJ1-5; a possible D gene is TRBD1 (5 bases). The CDR3 has 14 amino acids. The germline V gene has CDR1 LNHDA and CDR2 SQIVND (reference sequence). Trimming removed 8 bases from V and 0 bases from J, with 11 bases in between. CDR3 bases: TGTGCCAGTTCACATCAGGGTAGCAATCAGCCCCAGCATTTT. The encoded protein is CASSHQGSNQPQHF. The full variable domain, in which reference TRBV19 and TRBJ1-5 provide the parts outside the CDR3, is DGGITQSPKYLFRKEGQNVTLSCEQNLNHDAMYWYRQDPGQGLRLIYYSQIVNDFQKGDIAEGYSVSREKKESFPLTVTSAQKNPTAFYLCASSHQGSNQPQHFGDGTRLSIL.

In the case of this clone: A read error may be the cause here, since a much bigger clone is one base away. The sample contains more than one DNA sequence encoding this CDR3. The rearrangement links TRBV20-1 to TRBJ2-3; no clear D. The V end lost 2 bases, the J end lost 6 bases, and 6 bases lay between the germline ends. The CDR3 extends over 11 amino acids. Per germline, CDR1 DFQATT and CDR2 SNEGSKA (reference sequence). CDR3 sequence: CSARSTDTQYF. The CDR3 bases are TGCAGTGCTAGATCCACTGATACGCAGTATTTT.

The chain has TRBV10-3 and TRBJ1-2; D gene uncertain. This CDR3 contains 12 residues. Germline V CDR1 and CDR2: ENHRY, SYGVKD. V was trimmed by 10 bases and J by 9 bases, leaving 18 bases between them. CDR3 coding DNA: TGTGCCACCATGGGCCTCACCGGCTGCTACACCTTC. This sequence encodes CATMGLTGCYTF.

The chain uses TRBV18 and TRBJ2-7; 7 positions match TRBD2. The CDR3 runs 15 residues. The germline V gene has CDR1 KGHSH and CDR2 LQKENI. V shed 1 base and J 2 bases; nucleotides not matched to a gene: 5. The CDR3 loop reads CASSPLTSATYEQYF. The CDR3 DNA reads as TGTGCCAGCTCACCACTAACTAGCGCTACCTACGAGCAGTACTTC.

This chain joins TRBV5-1 and TRBJ1-4, with 7 bases aligning to TRBD1. Germline V gene sequence: CDR1 SGHRS, CDR2 YFSETQ. V lost 3 bases, J lost 7 bases, and 9 bases stayed unmatched. The CDR3 is 15 residues long. CDR3 bases: TGCGCCAGCAGCTACACAGGGGATCGAGGTGAAAAACTGTTTTTT. This encodes CASSYTGDRGEKLFF. The entire variable domain, with the rest obtained from reference TRBV5-1 and TRBJ1-4, is as follows: KAGVTQTPRYLIKTRGQQVTLSCSPISGHRSVSWYQQTPGQGLQFLFEYFSETQRNKGNFPGRFSGRQFSNSRSEMNVSTLELGDSALYLCASSYTGDRGEKLFFGSGTQLSVL.

The DNA for the CDR3 is TGTGCCAGCAGCTTGGACAGGGGTAGGTACGAGCAGTACTTC. It is translated as CASSLDRGRYEQYF. The chain has TRBV7-9 and TRBJ2-7, with 9 bases fitting TRBD1. J lost 4 bases, V lost 3 bases, and 4 bases had no gene match. CDR1 is SEHNR, CDR2 FQNEAQ, per germline (reference sequence). This CDR3 has 14 amino acids.

The J gene is TRBJ2-3, the V gene TRBV30, with D maybe TRBD1 (5 bases). Germline V gene lookup returns CDR1 GTSNPN and CDR2 SVGIG (reference sequence). V was cut by 0 bases and J by 0 bases, with 10 bases left in between. There are 15 residues in the CDR3. The chain's CDR3 is CAWSVHGASTDTQYF. The CDR3 coding sequence is TGTGCCTGGAGTGTACATGGGGCGAGCACAGATACGCAGTATTTT.